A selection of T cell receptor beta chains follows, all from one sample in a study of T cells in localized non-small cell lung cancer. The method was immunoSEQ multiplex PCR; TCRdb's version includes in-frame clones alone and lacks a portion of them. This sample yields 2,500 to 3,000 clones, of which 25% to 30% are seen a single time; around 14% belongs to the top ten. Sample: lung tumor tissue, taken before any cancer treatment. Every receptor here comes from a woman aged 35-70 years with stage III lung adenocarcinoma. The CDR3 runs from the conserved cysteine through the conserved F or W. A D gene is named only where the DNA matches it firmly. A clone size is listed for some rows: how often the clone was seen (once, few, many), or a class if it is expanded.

DNA: TGTGCCAGCAGCCAATTTCAGTACACTGAAGCTTTCTTT
CDR3: CASSQFQYTEAFF
size: large
D: -
V: TRBV14
length: 13
J: TRBJ1-1

DNA: TGTGCCAGCAGCCCTGGACAGGGGGCTTATGGCTACACCTTC
CDR3: CASSPGQGAYGYTF
size: medium-sized
D: TRBD1
V: TRBV11-3
length: 14
J: TRBJ1-2

DNA: TGTGCCAGCAGCCCAGGGGGGCGGGGAATTGCAGATACGCAGTATTTT
CDR3: CASSPGGRGIADTQYF
size: -
D: -
V: TRBV7-5
length: 16
J: TRBJ2-3

DNA: TGCGCCAGCAGCGGAGGTTTTGGGAGCTATGGCTACACCTTC
CDR3: CASSGGFGSYGYTF
size: -
D: -
V: TRBV5-1
length: 14
J: TRBJ1-2

DNA: TGTGCCAGTAGTATTTGGGACAGGCCCTACGAGCAGTACTTC
CDR3: CASSIWDRPYEQYF
size: few
D: TRBD1
V: TRBV19
length: 14
J: TRBJ2-7

DNA: TGCGCCAGCAGCTTGGTGACAGGGGGGAGTATGAATTCACCCCTCCACTTT
CDR3: CASSLVTGGSMNSPLHF
size: -
D: TRBD1
V: TRBV5-1
length: 17
J: TRBJ1-6

DNA: TGTGCCAGCAGTGAAGCTTTTACTCCTACAACTTTT
CDR3: CASSEAFTPTTF
size: -
D: -
V: TRBV9
length: 12
J: TRBJ1-1

DNA: TGCGCCAGCAGCTCGTCGACAGGATCGGATACGCAGTATTTT
CDR3: CASSSSTGSDTQYF
size: -
D: -
V: TRBV5-1
length: 14
J: TRBJ2-3

DNA: TGTTCCTCTGGGGATTTCTCTGGAAACACCATATATTTT
CDR3: CSSGDFSGNTIYF
size: -
D: -
V: TRBV30
length: 13
J: TRBJ1-3

DNA: TGTGCCAGCGATCGTGGGGGGAACACTGAAGCTTTCTTT
CDR3: CASDRGGNTEAFF
size: -
D: -
V: TRBV28
length: 13
J: TRBJ1-1

DNA: TGTGCCAGCACCACCCCGGGACTAGCGGGAGACCATGAGCAGTTCTTC
CDR3: CASTTPGLAGDHEQFF
size: medium-sized
D: TRBD2
V: TRBV6-8
length: 16
J: TRBJ2-1

DNA: TGCGCCAGCAGCCCAGAGGGAACAAGGCGCACTGAAGCTTTCTTT
CDR3: CASSPEGTRRTEAFF
size: few
D: -
V: TRBV4-1
length: 15
J: TRBJ1-1

DNA: TGTGCCTGGAGGGTCGGAGGAGGGAACAATTCACCCCTCCACTTT
CDR3: CAWRVGGGNNSPLHF
size: -
D: -
V: TRBV30
length: 15
J: TRBJ1-6

DNA: TGCAGCGTTGCTAGGGACCGACCCACAGATACGCAGTATTTT
CDR3: CSVARDRPTDTQYF
size: once
D: -
V: TRBV29-1
length: 14
J: TRBJ2-3

DNA: TGTGCCAGCAGCCCTAGTAGCGGGGCCTACGAGCAGTACTTC
CDR3: CASSPSSGAYEQYF
size: -
D: TRBD2
V: TRBV11-3
length: 14
J: TRBJ2-7

DNA: TGTGCCAGCAGTTTGGGTAGGGCCTACGAGCAGTACTTC
CDR3: CASSLGRAYEQYF
size: -
D: -
V: TRBV28
length: 13
J: TRBJ2-7

DNA: TGTGCCAGCAGCCTGACTTCTGAGGCTTTATTAAACACTGAAGCTTTCTTT
CDR3: CASSLTSEALLNTEAFF
size: -
D: -
V: TRBV9
length: 17
J: TRBJ1-1

DNA: TGTGCCAGCCAGCCAGTGACAGGGGGCCAGCCCCAGCATTTT
CDR3: CASQPVTGGQPQHF
size: -
D: TRBD1
V: TRBV19
length: 14
J: TRBJ1-5

DNA: TGTGCCAGCAGGACTAGCGGGGGGGGATCTGGAGATACGCAGTATTTT
CDR3: CASRTSGGGSGDTQYF
size: large
D: TRBD2
V: TRBV28
length: 16
J: TRBJ2-3

DNA: TGCGCCAGCAGAGGGGGGCCCACTAGCACAGATACGCAGTATTTT
CDR3: CASRGGPTSTDTQYF
size: -
D: -
V: TRBV5-1
length: 15
J: TRBJ2-3

DNA: TGTGCCAGCAGTTCTTACACCTACCCCCCCTACGAGCAGTACTTC
CDR3: CASSSYTYPPYEQYF
size: -
D: -
V: TRBV28
length: 15
J: TRBJ2-7

DNA: TGCGCCAGCACTCACTCAACCATCGGGGGAACGATTCAGAACACTGAAGCTTTCTTT
CDR3: CASTHSTIGGTIQNTEAFF
size: few
D: -
V: TRBV1
length: 19
J: TRBJ1-1

DNA: TGTGCCTGGAGGGGGGGACACTACGAGCAGTACTTC
CDR3: CAWRGGHYEQYF
size: few
D: -
V: TRBV30
length: 12
J: TRBJ2-7

DNA: TGCGCCAGCAGCTTGGCCCTCGCCGTTGGCGGGGGTGGTACAGATACGCAGTATTTT
CDR3: CASSLALAVGGGGTDTQYF
size: -
D: TRBD2
V: TRBV5-1
length: 19
J: TRBJ2-3

DNA: TGTGCCAGTAGTTCTGGCGGGGGGGCAAGTGAGACCCAGTACTTC
CDR3: CASSSGGGASETQYF
size: -
D: TRBD2
V: TRBV19
length: 15
J: TRBJ2-5

DNA: TGTGCCAGCACCACACCCCGGGACAGAGGATATGGCTACACCTTC
CDR3: CASTTPRDRGYGYTF
size: medium-sized
D: TRBD1
V: TRBV11-3
length: 15
J: TRBJ1-2

DNA: TGTGCCGGGGGACTAGCGGACTACGAGCAGTACTTC
CDR3: CAGGLADYEQYF
size: -
D: TRBD2
V: TRBV30
length: 12
J: TRBJ2-7

DNA: TGTGCCAGCAGCGTTGGGACAGGGGTGGGCGAGCAGTACTTC
CDR3: CASSVGTGVGEQYF
size: few
D: TRBD1
V: TRBV9
length: 14
J: TRBJ2-7

DNA: TGCGCCAGCAGCCCCCAAGGCGCAGCGAACTATGGCTACACCTTC
CDR3: CASSPQGAANYGYTF
size: -
D: -
V: TRBV5-1
length: 15
J: TRBJ1-2

DNA: TGTGCCAGCAGCCCGGGACAGGGTGCCTATGGCTACACCTTC
CDR3: CASSPGQGAYGYTF
size: -
D: TRBD1
V: TRBV11-3
length: 14
J: TRBJ1-2

DNA: TGTGCCAGCAGCCCCGTTAACTCCCGTTACACCGGGGAGCTGTTTTTT
CDR3: CASSPVNSRYTGELFF
size: -
D: -
V: TRBV7-6
length: 16
J: TRBJ2-2

DNA: TGTGCCAGCAGATCAGGGGGCCTTGAAAACACCATATATTTT
CDR3: CASRSGGLENTIYF
size: -
D: TRBD1
V: TRBV28
length: 14
J: TRBJ1-3

DNA: TGTGCCAGTAAGGGAACCACAGATACGCAGTATTTT
CDR3: CASKGTTDTQYF
size: few
D: -
V: TRBV19
length: 12
J: TRBJ2-3

DNA: TGTGCCAGCAGCTTAGGACAGGTCGGAAACACCATATATTTT
CDR3: CASSLGQVGNTIYF
size: medium-sized
D: -
V: TRBV11-3
length: 14
J: TRBJ1-3

DNA: TGTGCCTGGAGATTTAGGGCACGAGGTTCAACCAATGAAAAACTGTTTTTT
CDR3: CAWRFRARGSTNEKLFF
size: -
D: -
V: TRBV30
length: 17
J: TRBJ1-4

DNA: TGTGCCAGCAGCGTAGAGAGAGGCACCATATATTTT
CDR3: CASSVERGTIYF
size: -
D: -
V: TRBV9
length: 12
J: TRBJ1-3

DNA: TGTGCCAGCAGTTTATCCCACCGGGGGAGGGACCAGCCCCAGCATTTT
CDR3: CASSLSHRGRDQPQHF
size: once
D: -
V: TRBV25-1
length: 16
J: TRBJ1-5

DNA: TGCGCCAGCAGTGAATGGGTCTACGAGCAGTACTTC
CDR3: CASSEWVYEQYF
size: -
D: -
V: TRBV10-1
length: 12
J: TRBJ2-7

DNA: TGCGCCAGCAGTGGACTTGGACAGGGGCTCGACAATGAGCAGTTCTTC
CDR3: CASSGLGQGLDNEQFF
size: -
D: TRBD1
V: TRBV10-2
length: 16
J: TRBJ2-1

DNA: TGTGCCAGCAGTTACCTGATTACCGGGGAGCTGTTTTTT
CDR3: CASSYLITGELFF
size: few
D: -
V: TRBV6-8
length: 13
J: TRBJ2-2

DNA: TGTGCCAGCAGTGACCCCCGGAGGATGCCTTACAATGAGCAGTTCTTC
CDR3: CASSDPRRMPYNEQFF
size: -
D: -
V: TRBV25-1
length: 16
J: TRBJ2-1